The 13 T cell receptor beta chains listed next were all sequenced from one sample in a study of T cell changes during pregnancy in multiple sclerosis. Clones were read by immunoSEQ multiplex PCR, and TCRdb kept only the in-frame ones, dropping some. The profile shows fewer than 40,000 clones, around 90% of them singletons. Sequencing used CD8+ T cells from peripheral blood mononuclear cells, obtained in the first trimester of pregnancy. The receptors were gathered from a female donor with multiple sclerosis, enrolled in a pregnancy study.

V usage is TRBV6-4 and J usage is TRBJ2-1; 12 nucleotides agree with TRBD2. CDR3 size: 15 residues. The germline CDR1 and CDR2 sequences are MRHNA and SNTAGT. V lost 4 bases to trimming and J lost 9 bases; unmatched junction nucleotides: 7. The CDR3 spells CASSAILAGGGEQFF. In DNA, the CDR3 is TGTGCCAGCAGTGCCATCCTAGCGGGAGGGGGTGAGCAGTTCTTC.

The V call is TRBV11-3, the J call TRBJ2-6; TRBD1 might be the D (6 bases). V lost 4 bases to trimming and J lost 2 bases, with 9 bases between them. The CDR3 runs to 15 residues. The germline V gene has CDR1 SGHNT and CDR2 YENEEA. The CDR3 spells CASSSRQAGANVLTF. For the CDR3, the DNA is TGTGCCAGCAGCTCCCGACAGGCTGGGGCCAACGTCCTGACTTTC.

This chain links TRBV4-1 with TRBJ2-3, with D perhaps TRBD2 (6 bases). The germline V gene has CDR1 MGHRA and CDR2 YSYEKL. V was cut by 5 bases and J by 4 bases, with 19 bases left in between. The length of the CDR3 is 16 residues. The CDR3 coding sequence is TGCGCCAGCAGCGCTCGACTAGGTATGGAGGCAGATACGCAGTATTTT. Translated: CASSARLGMEADTQYF.

The chain carries TRBV4-1 and TRBJ2-3; TRBD2 aligns across 9 bases. Unmatched junction bases numbered 4, after V lost 1 base and J lost 2 bases. The germline gives CDR1 MGHRA, CDR2 YSYEKL. The CDR3 contains 16 residues. The CDR3 coding sequence is TGCGCCAGCAGCCAAGTACTAGCGGGCGCCACAGATACGCAGTATTTT. It specifies CASSQVLAGATDTQYF.

The chain carries TRBV29-1 and TRBJ1-1; 8 nucleotides line up with TRBD1. This CDR3 has 12 amino acids. The ends lost 8 bases at V and 4 bases at J; junction bases unmatched: 6. The germline gives CDR1 SQVTM, CDR2 ANQGSEA. The CDR3 reads CSTSDRVTEAFF. The CDR3 DNA is TGCAGCACGTCGGACAGGGTCACTGAAGCTTTCTTT.

J is TRBJ2-7 and V is TRBV29-1; the D gene is possibly TRBD2 (6 bases). The CDR3 spans 13 residues. The germline V and J ends were trimmed by 5 bases and 2 bases, with 13 bases remaining between them. Germline lookup yields CDR1 SQVTM and CDR2 ANQGSEA. CDR3 in DNA: TGCAGCGTTCTAAATAGCGGTACCTACGAGCAGTACTTC. Its translation is CSVLNSGTYEQYF.

The CDR3 DNA reads as TGTGCCAGCAGCTTCAGGGGGCTCTACGAGCAGTACTTC. It codes for CASSFRGLYEQYF. The chain combines TRBV5-6 with TRBJ2-7; 8 positions agree with TRBD1. The germline gives CDR1 SGHDT, CDR2 YYEEEE. The V segment lost 2 bases and the J segment 3 bases; nucleotides outside the gene matches: 1. The CDR3 has 13 amino acids.

The chain joins TRBV18 to TRBJ2-1; 7 bases fit TRBD2. V shed 2 bases and J 3 bases; nucleotides not matched to a gene: 7. The CDR3 covers 16 residues. Looked up from germline, CDR1 is KGHSH and CDR2 is LQKENI. CDR3 residues: CASSPEGGSNYNEQFF. CDR3 DNA: TGTGCCAGCTCACCAGAGGGCGGGAGCAACTACAATGAGCAGTTCTTC.

The chain recombines TRBV7-3 with TRBJ2-7; the match to TRBD1 covers 7 bases. Germline V CDR1 and CDR2: SGHTA, FQGTGA. Trimming removed 6 bases from V and 5 bases from J; junction bases left unmatched: 7. The CDR3 is made up of 13 amino acids. The CDR3 sequence: CASSRQGGNEQYF. As DNA, the CDR3 is TGTGCCAGCAGTAGACAGGGTGGCAACGAGCAGTACTTC.

This chain links TRBV19 with TRBJ2-3; 10 positions match TRBD2. CDR1 is LNHDA and CDR2 is SQIVND in the germline V gene (reference sequence). V was clipped by 5 bases and J by 2 bases; unmatched bases: 7. This CDR3 is built from 16 residues. The CDR3 sequence is CASSPLLAGNTDTQYF. The CDR3 nucleotides are TGTGCCAGTAGTCCCTTACTAGCGGGAAACACAGATACGCAGTATTTT.

This sequence joins TRBV11-3 and TRBJ2-1; D is possibly TRBD2 (5 bases). The CDR3 is 17 residues long. V lost 5 bases and J 0 bases, leaving 17 bases between the germline ends. CDR1 SGHNT and CDR2 YENEEA come from the germline V gene. CDR3 nucleotide sequence: TGTGCCAGCAGCCATCCGCTCGGGGTTAGCTCCTACAATGAGCAGTTCTTC. The encoded protein is CASSHPLGVSSYNEQFF.

The DNA for the CDR3 is TGCGCCAGCAGTGACGAGCGGGAGGACTCCTACGAGCAGTACTTC. This gives the protein CASSDEREDSYEQYF. The chain is built from TRBV10-1 and TRBJ2-7; 9 nucleotides align to TRBD2. The V segment lost 3 bases and the J segment 0 bases; nucleotides outside the gene matches: 3. The CDR3 is 15 residues long. CDR1 is WNHNN, CDR2 SYGVQD, per germline (reference sequence).

This clone showed up just once. The rearrangement joins TRBV5-1 to TRBJ2-3; 9 bases agree with TRBD2. CDR1 SGHRS and CDR2 YFSETQ come from the germline V gene. The CDR3 has 21 amino acids. Germline trimming cut 0 bases from V and 3 bases from J; bases unmatched to any gene: 20. The CDR3 spells CASSLAPGWTSVLVGTDTQYF. The CDR3 coding sequence is TGCGCCAGCAGCTTGGCCCCGGGATGGACTAGCGTATTAGTGGGGACAGATACGCAGTATTTT. Full variable domain (remainder filled in from reference TRBV5-1 and TRBJ2-3): KAGVTQTPRYLIKTRGQQVTLSCSPISGHRSVSWYQQTPGQGLQFLFEYFSETQRNKGNFPGRFSGRQFSNSRSEMNVSTLELGDSALYLCASSLAPGWTSVLVGTDTQYFGPGTRLTVL.